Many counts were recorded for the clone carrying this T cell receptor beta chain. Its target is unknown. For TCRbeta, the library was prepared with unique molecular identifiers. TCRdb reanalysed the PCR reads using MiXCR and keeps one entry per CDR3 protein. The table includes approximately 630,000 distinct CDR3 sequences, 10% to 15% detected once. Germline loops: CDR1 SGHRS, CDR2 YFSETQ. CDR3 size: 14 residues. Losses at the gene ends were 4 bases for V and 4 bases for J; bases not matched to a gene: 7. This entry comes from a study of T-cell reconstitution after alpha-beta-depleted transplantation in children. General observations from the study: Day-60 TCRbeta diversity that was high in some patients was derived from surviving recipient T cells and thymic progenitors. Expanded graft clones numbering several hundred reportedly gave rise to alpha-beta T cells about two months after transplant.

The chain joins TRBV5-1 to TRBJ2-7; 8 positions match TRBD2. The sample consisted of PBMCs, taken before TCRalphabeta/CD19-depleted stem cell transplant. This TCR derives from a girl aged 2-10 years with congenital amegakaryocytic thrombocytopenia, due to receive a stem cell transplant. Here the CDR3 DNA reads TGCGCCAGCAGCACGGGAGGGGTTTGGTACGAGCAGTACTTC. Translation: CASSTGGVWYEQYF.